This TCR beta chain was captured by sequencing in a study of T cell repertoires in cytomegalovirus infection. TCRdb redid the calling of the reads with MiXCR, one entry per CDR3 protein. The repertoire holds over 300,000 distinct CDR3 sequences, roughly a sixth seen once, with around 11% in the top ten. This clonotype was observed a few times. What it recognizes is unknown. The CDR3 length is 17 residues. The V gene lost 7 bases and the J gene lost 4 bases, with 25 bases spanning the gap. CDR1 and CDR2 from the germline V gene are SEHNR and FQNEAQ (reference sequence). Study-wide findings and caveats: Dominant in the ex vivo response were TCR beta clonotypes restricted by HLA-C and specific for CMV.

The chain has TRBV7-9 and TRBJ2-5, with D unresolved. The specimen was PBMCs. This clonotype was obtained from a human donor in good health (CMV status not recorded). Some clones in this sample may be carry-over from other donors' samples. CDR3 in DNA: TGTGCCAGCATCCACCTACCCGTTATGCGTGGCGGAGAGACCCAGTACTTC. Translation gives CASIHLPVMRGGETQYF.